These 7 T cell receptor beta chains came from one sample sequenced in a study of blood T cell repertoires in COVID-19. The table came from immunoSEQ multiplex PCR; TCRdb's copy has only in-frame clones and leaves some out. Altogether roughly 90,000 clones are present, 85% being singletons, with the ten largest covering 3.4%. The specimen was peripheral blood. These TCRs come from a man between 45 and 60 years old with acute or convalescent COVID-19.

This clone was detected a few times. This rearrangement joins TRBV5-1 to TRBJ2-2, with D uncertain. The V gene's germline CDR1 is SGHRS and CDR2 YFSETQ. This CDR3 contains 12 residues. Trimming removed 5 bases from V and 1 base from J, with 3 bases in between. In DNA form, the CDR3 reads TGCGCCAGCAGACAGAACACCGGGGAGCTGTTTTTT. It codes for CASRQNTGELFF.

The V gene is TRBV19, the J gene TRBJ2-3, with 8 bases fitting TRBD2. Germline lookup yields CDR1 LNHDA and CDR2 SQIVND (reference sequence). Unmatched junction bases numbered 12, after V lost 4 bases and J lost 3 bases. The CDR3 covers 17 residues. In DNA, the CDR3 is TGTGCCAGTAGTACCTCGGGGGGAGCGGGAGTTACAGATACGCAGTATTTT. This gives the protein CASSTSGGAGVTDTQYF. The variable domain in full, completed from reference TRBV19 and TRBJ2-3, reads DGGITQSPKYLFRKEGQNVTLSCEQNLNHDAMYWYRQDPGQGLRLIYYSQIVNDFQKGDIAEGYSVSREKKESFPLTVTSAQKNPTAFYLCASSTSGGAGVTDTQYFGPGTRLTVL.

The chain has TRBV19 and TRBJ2-6, with 7 nucleotides matching TRBD2. The CDR3 runs to 17 residues. Trimming cost V 5 bases and J 1 base; bases outside gene matches: 8. Germline V gene data show CDR1 as LNHDA and CDR2 as SQIVND (reference sequence). The CDR3: CASSPYTGLSGANVLTF. CDR3 in DNA: TGTGCCAGTAGTCCCTATACGGGACTATCTGGGGCCAACGTCCTGACTTTC. The full variable domain, rest sourced from reference TRBV19 and TRBJ2-6, is DGGITQSPKYLFRKEGQNVTLSCEQNLNHDAMYWYRQDPGQGLRLIYYSQIVNDFQKGDIAEGYSVSREKKESFPLTVTSAQKNPTAFYLCASSPYTGLSGANVLTFGAGSRLTVL.

The CDR3 loop reads CASSISTSGGENEQFF. As DNA, the CDR3 is TGTGCCAGTAGTATTTCAACTAGCGGGGGTGAAAATGAGCAGTTCTTC. The rearrangement joins TRBV19 to TRBJ2-1, with 11 bases that match TRBD2. The germline CDR1 and CDR2 sequences are LNHDA and SQIVND (reference sequence). The V segment lost 3 bases and the J segment 7 bases; nucleotides outside the gene matches: 8. The length of the CDR3 is 16 residues.

The chain carries TRBV27 and TRBJ1-4; TRBD1 is a possible D gene (6 bases). The CDR3 runs 14 residues. The germline gives CDR1 MNHEY, CDR2 SMNVEV (reference sequence). V gave up 8 bases and J gave up 10 bases, with 20 bases separating them. The CDR3 spells CASARGGGQAKLFF. Here the CDR3 DNA reads TGTGCCAGCGCGAGAGGGGGGGGCCAGGCAAAACTGTTTTTT.

The chain recombines TRBV6-5 with TRBJ2-7; 7 nucleotides line up with TRBD1. Germline values: CDR1 MNHEY, CDR2 SVGAGI. J was trimmed by 4 bases and V by 2 bases; bases with no gene match: 8. The length of the CDR3 is 15 residues. CDR3 DNA: TGTGCCAGCAGTTACGGGACAGCAGACTTATACGAGCAGTACTTC. Its protein is CASSYGTADLYEQYF.

The gene calls are TRBV6-2 or TRBV6-3 and TRBJ2-7, with 7 bases lining up with TRBD2. CDR3 length: 15 amino acids. Germline CDR1 and CDR2: MNHEY and SVGEGT. The V and J ends lost 1 base and 2 bases, in that order; junction bases with no gene match: 5. The DNA for the CDR3 is TGTGCCAGCAGTTACTTACTAGCGAAAACCTACGAGCAGTACTTC. Protein sequence: CASSYLLAKTYEQYF.